This passage covers 10 T cell receptor beta chains from one sample sequenced in a study of blood T cell repertoires in COVID-19. TCRdb's table, derived via immunoSEQ multiplex PCR, lists solely in-frame clones and lacks some. The data show about 55,000 clones, approximately 90% seen once. The sequenced sample consisted of peripheral blood. These receptor sequences come from a human donor with active COVID-19. The donor label of this sample is uncertain.

This clone was seen once. This chain connects TRBV7-2 to TRBJ2-1; 7 nucleotides agree with TRBD2. The CDR3 loop spans 16 amino acids. With V trimmed by 1 base and J by 7 bases, 10 bases remained unmatched. The germline V gene encodes CDR1 SGHTA and CDR2 FQGNSA. DNA for the CDR3: TGTGCCAGCAGCTTAGGTTCTAGCGGATATAGGAATGAGCAGTTCTTC. As protein: CASSLGSSGYRNEQFF.

This clone has just one count. CDR3 protein: CASSEGQGSTYEQYF. CDR3 coding DNA: TGTGCCAGCAGTGAGGGACAGGGTTCCACCTACGAGCAGTACTTC. The chain joins TRBV2 to TRBJ2-7; 9 positions match TRBD1. CDR1 and CDR2 (germline): SNHLY, FYNNEI. Losses at the gene ends were 3 bases for V and 2 bases for J; bases not matched to a gene: 5. The CDR3 runs 15 residues. Using reference TRBV2 and TRBJ2-7 for the parts outside the CDR3, the full variable domain is EPEVTQTPSHQVTQMGQEVILRCVPISNHLYFYWYRQILGQKVEFLVSFYNNEISEKSEIFDDQFSVERPDGSNFTLKIRSTKLEDSAMYFCASSEGQGSTYEQYFGPGTRLTVT.

This chain uses TRBV5-4 with TRBJ1-2, with 9 bases matching TRBD1. The CDR3 covers 17 residues. Germline V gene data show CDR1 as SGHNT and CDR2 as YYREEE (reference sequence). V gave up 4 bases and J gave up 4 bases; unmatched junction bases: 14. CDR3 bases: TGTGCCAGCAGCCCCGGGACAGGGATTTTGAAGGGCTATGGCTACACCTTC. It yields the protein CASSPGTGILKGYGYTF.

This chain links TRBV14 with TRBJ2-5, with 8 nucleotides matching TRBD1. The germline V gene encodes CDR1 SGHDN and CDR2 FVKESK. Losses at the gene ends were 3 bases for V and 2 bases for J; bases not matched to a gene: 8. This CDR3 region has 16 residues. This chain's CDR3 is CASSHPPQGAQETQYF. Here the CDR3 DNA reads TGTGCCAGCAGCCATCCACCTCAGGGGGCACAAGAGACCCAGTACTTC.

The chain has TRBV6-2 or TRBV6-3 and TRBJ1-3; no definite D call. CDR3 size: 13 residues. The V end was cut by 2 bases, the J end by 3 bases, with 5 bases between. CDR1 MNHEY and CDR2 SVGEGT come from the germline V gene. The CDR3 DNA reads TGTGCCAGCAGTTACATCGTTGGAAACACCATATATTTT. Protein: CASSYIVGNTIYF.

DNA of the CDR3: TGTGCCAGCTTTGGGACAGGGAACACTGAAGCTTTCTTT. Amino acids: CASFGTGNTEAFF. The rearrangement joins TRBV6-5 to TRBJ1-1, with 8 positions matching TRBD1. The CDR3 length is 13 residues. CDR1 is MNHEY and CDR2 is SVGAGI in the germline V gene. Trimming cost V 8 bases and J 1 base; bases outside gene matches: 3.

This chain's CDR3 is CASSPDTGLAGINEQFF. CDR3 nucleotides: TGTGCCAGCAGCCCAGACACGGGACTAGCGGGGATCAATGAGCAGTTCTTC. The chain recombines TRBV3-1 (or the pseudogene TRBV3-2) with TRBJ2-1; 13 bases map to TRBD2. Per germline, CDR1 LGHDT and CDR2 YNNKEL (reference sequence). The CDR3 covers 17 residues. J lost 6 bases, V lost 4 bases, and 9 bases had no gene match.

This clone appeared a single time. The V gene is TRBV28, the J gene TRBJ1-3; TRBD1 matches 7 bases. The CDR3 extends over 15 amino acids. With 6 bases clipped from V and 2 bases from J, the junction kept 7 bases outside the gene matches. Germline CDR1 and CDR2: MDHEN and SYDVKM. This CDR3 reads CASSPTGTAGNTIYF. The CDR3 DNA follows: TGTGCCAGCAGCCCAACCGGGACAGCTGGAAACACCATATATTTT. The variable domain in full, completed from reference TRBV28 and TRBJ1-3, reads DVKVTQSSRYLVKRTGEKVFLECVQDMDHENMFWYRQDPGLGLRLIYFSYDVKMKEKGDIPEGYSVSREKKERFSLILESASTNQTSMYLCASSPTGTAGNTIYFGEGSWLTVV.

CDR3 bases: TGTGCCAGCAGTTTATCGGACAGGACAAGGGATACGCAGTATTTT. Translated, it gives CASSLSDRTRDTQYF. V gene TRBV27 combines with J gene TRBJ2-3; 7 bases align to TRBD1. The CDR3 runs 15 residues. With V trimmed by 0 bases and J by 6 bases, 6 bases remained unmatched. The germline gives CDR1 MNHEY, CDR2 SMNVEV (reference sequence).

The rearrangement uses TRBV4-1 and TRBJ2-2; no clear D. The CDR3 loop spans 13 amino acids. V was trimmed by 1 base and J by 9 bases, leaving 9 bases between them. The V gene's germline CDR1 is MGHRA and CDR2 YSYEKL. This CDR3 is CASSQATPRELFF. The CDR3 DNA reads TGCGCCAGCAGCCAAGCTACTCCCCGGGAGCTGTTTTTT.